One T cell receptor (beta chain) is described in this entry. Its antigen is still unknown. As every portion of the isolated RNA was reverse transcribed, the sequencing read expressed TCRB transcripts. An average of around 3.9 million reads was obtained for naive, central memory and regulatory T cell samples. The assay was immunoSEQ multiplex PCR, and TCRdb's table has in-frame clones only and misses some. The profile shows 230,000 or so clones, about a sixth of them singletons. The CDR3 runs to 10 residues. V was clipped by 6 bases and J by 2 bases, with 4 bases between them. In germline, CDR1 is DFQATT, CDR2 SNEGSKA (reference sequence). The sample originates from a study of beta chain features in type 1 diabetes. Study details: All of the samples together had 107,917,701 sorted cells examined.

Study-wide points: Moderate but significant shortening of TCRB CDR3s was recorded in all four CD4+ subsets from Type 1 diabetes patients. Cells with high TCR expression could be over-represented by cDNA sequencing. Insertions at VDJ junctions were less frequent in type 1 diabetes patients. These patients also deleted more nucleotides at the same junctions.

Sequencing was done on a sample of naive CD4+ T cells from blood. This clonotype originated in a man aged 30 to 39 with type 1 diabetes. This chain links TRBV20-1 with TRBJ1-2; no reliable D call. The CDR3 spells CSALNYGYTF. DNA for the CDR3: TGCAGTGCCTTAAACTATGGCTACACCTTC.